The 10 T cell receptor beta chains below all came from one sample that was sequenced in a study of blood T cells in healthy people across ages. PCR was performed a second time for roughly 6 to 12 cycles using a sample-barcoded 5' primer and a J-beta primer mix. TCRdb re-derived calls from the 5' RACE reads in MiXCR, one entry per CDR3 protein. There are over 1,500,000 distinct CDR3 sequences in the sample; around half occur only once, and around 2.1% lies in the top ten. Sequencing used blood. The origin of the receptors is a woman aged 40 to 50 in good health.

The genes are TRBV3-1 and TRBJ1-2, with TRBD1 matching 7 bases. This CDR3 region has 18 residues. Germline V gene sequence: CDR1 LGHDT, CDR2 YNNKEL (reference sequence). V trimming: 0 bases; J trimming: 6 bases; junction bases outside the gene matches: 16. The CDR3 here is CASSQDAIVRDRRNGYTF. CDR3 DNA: TGTGCCAGCAGCCAAGACGCGATCGTCCGGGACAGAAGAAATGGCTACACCTTC.

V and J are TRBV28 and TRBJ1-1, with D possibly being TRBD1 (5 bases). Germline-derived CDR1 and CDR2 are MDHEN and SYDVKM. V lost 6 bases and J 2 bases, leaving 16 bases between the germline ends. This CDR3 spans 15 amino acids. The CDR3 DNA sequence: TGTGCCAGCAGACCCCTGACAGAGCTTAACACTGAAGCTTTCTTT. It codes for CASRPLTELNTEAFF.

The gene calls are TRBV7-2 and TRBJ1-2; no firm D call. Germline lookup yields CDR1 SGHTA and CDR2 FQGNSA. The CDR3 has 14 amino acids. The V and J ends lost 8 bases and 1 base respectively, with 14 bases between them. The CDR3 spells CASSRSVDNYGYTF. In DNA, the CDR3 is TGTGCCAGCTCCCGGTCAGTGGATAACTATGGCTACACCTTC.

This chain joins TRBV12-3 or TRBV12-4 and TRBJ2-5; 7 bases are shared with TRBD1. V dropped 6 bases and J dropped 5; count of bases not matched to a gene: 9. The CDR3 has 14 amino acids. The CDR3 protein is CASRSAGGEETQYF. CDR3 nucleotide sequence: TGTGCCAGCAGGTCGGCAGGGGGTGAGGAGACCCAGTACTTC.

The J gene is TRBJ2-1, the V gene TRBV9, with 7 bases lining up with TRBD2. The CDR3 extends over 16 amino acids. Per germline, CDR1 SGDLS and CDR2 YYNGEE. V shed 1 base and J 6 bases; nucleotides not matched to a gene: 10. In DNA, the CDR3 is TGTGCCAGCAGCGTAATATGGTCTAGCGGCGTCAATGAGCAGTTCTTC. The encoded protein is CASSVIWSSGVNEQFF.

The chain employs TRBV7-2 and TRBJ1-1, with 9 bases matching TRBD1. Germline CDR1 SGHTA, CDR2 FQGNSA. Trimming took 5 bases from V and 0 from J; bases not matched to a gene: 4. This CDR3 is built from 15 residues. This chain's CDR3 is CASSTYRGLNTEAFF. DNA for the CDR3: TGTGCCAGCAGCACGTACAGGGGGCTGAACACTGAAGCTTTCTTT.

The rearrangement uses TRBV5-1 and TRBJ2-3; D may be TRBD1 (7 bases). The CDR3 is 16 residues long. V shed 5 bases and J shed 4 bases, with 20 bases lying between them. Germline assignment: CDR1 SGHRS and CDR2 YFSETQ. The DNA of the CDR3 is TGCGCCAGCAGAAGCATCGGGAGAGGGACAGCAGATACGCAGTATTTT. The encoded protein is CASRSIGRGTADTQYF.

The CDR3 nucleotides read TGTGCCAGCAGTTACTCCCTAGCGGACTACACAGATACGCAGTATTTT. Its translation is CASSYSLADYTDTQYF. The chain joins TRBV6-5 to TRBJ2-3; 7 bases align to TRBD2. The CDR3 has 16 residues. The germline V gene encodes CDR1 MNHEY and CDR2 SVGAGI. V shed 0 bases, J shed 2 bases, and the junction held 5 bases outside the gene matches.

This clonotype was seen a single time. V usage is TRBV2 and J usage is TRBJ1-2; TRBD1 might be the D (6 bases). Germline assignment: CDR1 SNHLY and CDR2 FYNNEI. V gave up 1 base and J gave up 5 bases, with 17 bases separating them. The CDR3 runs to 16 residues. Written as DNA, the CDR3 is TGTGCCAGCAGTGAAGTAAAGGGGGGAAGTTGGTATGGCTACACCTTC. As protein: CASSEVKGGSWYGYTF. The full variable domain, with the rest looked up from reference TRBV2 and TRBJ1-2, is EPEVTQTPSHQVTQMGQEVILRCVPISNHLYFYWYRQILGQKVEFLVSFYNNEISEKSEIFDDQFSVERPDGSNFTLKIRSTKLEDSAMYFCASSEVKGGSWYGYTFGSGTRLTVV.

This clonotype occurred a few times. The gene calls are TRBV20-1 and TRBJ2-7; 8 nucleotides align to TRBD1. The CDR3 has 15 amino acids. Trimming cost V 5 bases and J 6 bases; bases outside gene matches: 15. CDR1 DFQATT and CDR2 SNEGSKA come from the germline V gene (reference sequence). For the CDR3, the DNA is TGCAGTGCTGAGAGAGCACAGGGGGGACTCTTCGAGCAGTACTTC. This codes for CSAERAQGGLFEQYF.